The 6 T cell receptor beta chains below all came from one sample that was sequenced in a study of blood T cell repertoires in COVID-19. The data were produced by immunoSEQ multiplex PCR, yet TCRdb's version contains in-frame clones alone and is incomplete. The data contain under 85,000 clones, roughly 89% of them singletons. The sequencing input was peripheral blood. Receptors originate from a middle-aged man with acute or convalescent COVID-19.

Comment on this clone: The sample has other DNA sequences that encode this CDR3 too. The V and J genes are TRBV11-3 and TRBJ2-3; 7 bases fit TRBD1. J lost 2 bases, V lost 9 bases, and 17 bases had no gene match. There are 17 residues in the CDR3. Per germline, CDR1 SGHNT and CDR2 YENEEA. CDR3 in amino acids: CASSDSEDRSFTDTQYF. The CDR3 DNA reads TGTGCCAGTAGCGATTCCGAGGACAGGTCCTTCACAGATACGCAGTATTTT.

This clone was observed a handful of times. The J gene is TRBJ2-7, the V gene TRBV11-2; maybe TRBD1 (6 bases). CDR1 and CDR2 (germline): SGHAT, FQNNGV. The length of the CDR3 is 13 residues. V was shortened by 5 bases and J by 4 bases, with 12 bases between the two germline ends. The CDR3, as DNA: TGTGCCAGCAGCCCGGGACAAGTTTACGAGCAGTACTTC. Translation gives CASSPGQVYEQYF.

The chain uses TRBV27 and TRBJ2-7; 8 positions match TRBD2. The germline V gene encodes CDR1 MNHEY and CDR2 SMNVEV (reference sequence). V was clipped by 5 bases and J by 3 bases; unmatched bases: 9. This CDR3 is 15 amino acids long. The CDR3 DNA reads TGTGCCAGCAGTATGAGCGGGAGACTGGTCTACGAGCAGTACTTC. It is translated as CASSMSGRLVYEQYF.

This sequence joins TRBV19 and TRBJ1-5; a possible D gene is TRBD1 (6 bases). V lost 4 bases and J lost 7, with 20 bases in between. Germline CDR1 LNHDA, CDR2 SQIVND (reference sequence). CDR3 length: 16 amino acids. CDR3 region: CASSTLQGLVVQPQHF. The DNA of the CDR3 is TGTGCCAGTAGTACGCTACAGGGTCTGGTGGTACAGCCCCAGCATTTT.

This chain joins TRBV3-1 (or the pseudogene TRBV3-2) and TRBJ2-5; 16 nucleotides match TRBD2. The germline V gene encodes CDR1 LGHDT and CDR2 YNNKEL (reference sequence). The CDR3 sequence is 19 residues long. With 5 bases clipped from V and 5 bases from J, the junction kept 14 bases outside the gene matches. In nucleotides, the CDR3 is TGTGCCAGCAGCGGTGCCGGGACTAGCGGGAGGGCCTCTCGGGAGACCCAGTACTTC. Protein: CASSGAGTSGRASRETQYF.

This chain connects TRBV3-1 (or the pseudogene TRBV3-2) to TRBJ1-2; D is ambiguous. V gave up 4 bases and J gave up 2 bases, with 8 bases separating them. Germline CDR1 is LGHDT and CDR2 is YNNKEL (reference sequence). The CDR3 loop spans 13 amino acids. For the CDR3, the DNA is TGTGCCAGCAGCCCAACCCAGAACTATGGCTACACCTTC. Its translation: CASSPTQNYGYTF.